This T cell receptor beta chain was recovered during a study of PD-1 blockade in classical Hodgkin lymphoma. Time point reported: cycle 4 day 1 (C4D1), after 6 weeks of nivolumab. With no exception, relapse followed autologous stem cell transplantation in all patients, and brentuximab vedotin exposure varied. Applied to thawed PBMCs, magnetic negative selection was the method used to isolate CD8+ T cells. Repertoires were generated with immunoSEQ multiplex PCR, while TCRdb's copy carries only in-frame clones and drops some. The table includes about 7,000 clones, around three fifths detected once. This CDR3 contains 15 residues. The germline V gene encodes CDR1 SEHNR and CDR2 FQNEAQ (reference sequence). Trimming stripped 7 bases from V and 3 bases from J, with 16 bases between.

This material consisted of CD8+ T cells from blood, taken before the fourth cycle of nivolumab. The sequence was collected from a human donor with classical Hodgkin lymphoma. This sequence joins TRBV7-9 and TRBJ2-1; no clear D gene. As DNA, the CDR3 is TGTGCCAGCACGGGTCTAGATAAGGGCTACAATGAGCAGTTCTTC. It translates to CASTGLDKGYNEQFF.